This T cell receptor (beta chain) was profiled in a study of CD8 T cells in ankylosing spondylitis (dated by TCRdb to about 2017). Study-wide context: T cell receptor beta repertoires were profiled in healthy donors and ankylosing spondylitis patients so that disease-linked TCR variants could be found. In total, the full study cohort was made up of 110 or so healthy donors and about two dozen ankylosing spondylitis patients. Peripheral blood was sampled, and synovial fluid was additionally collected from ankylosing spondylitis patients.

Cut back by 6 bases and 2 bases, the V and J ends lie 16 bases apart. The cysteine opens and the phenylalanine closes a CDR3 of 14 amino acids. Here the CDR3 DNA is all that survives: 42 bases in frame from base 1. CDR1 is given as DFQATT and CDR2 as SNEGSKA, both from the germline V gene (reference sequence). General findings and caveats noted by the study authors: The disease-linked clones showed a CD8+ phenotype and occurred at relatively low frequencies in peripheral blood. A TCR beta motif of several highly homologous amino acid variants appeared characteristic of blood from ankylosing spondylitis patients. According to the report, matched synovial fluid samples from ankylosing spondylitis patients were significantly enriched for the disease-linked clones. Some motif variants had previously been reported in the synovial fluid and blood of reactive arthritis patients, which suggests shared mechanisms of disease initiation.

These reads were obtained on an Illumina HiSeq 2500. TCR beta libraries were prepared by quantitative 5'-RACE with molecular barcodes. Under the source paper's analysis protocol: To identify disease-linked TCR variants, a new computational method was used, one built on a probabilistic model of VDJ rearrangement. Clones were called with MiXCR by TCRdb after fastp trimmed the public reads at Q25, and only in-frame beta chains were retained. Every entry covers one CDR3 protein and lists the most common genes and DNA from its rows. The V and J calls and clone size come from TCRdb's table, not from the authors' own analysis. This sample gives 350,000 to 450,000 distinct CDR3 sequences in total; roughly a quarter of them show up just once. Of the sample, about 0.92% is held by the ten largest clones. This clonotype was recorded a few times. Its antigen is still unknown. The record has no base qualities; no much larger clone is one base away.

This receptor chain uses TRBV20-1 and TRBJ1-2; no confident D gene assignment can be made. Material for sequencing was blood, either unsorted or a sorted T cell fraction (not recorded which). This receptor was obtained from a male donor with ankylosing spondylitis. The CDR3 loop reads CSAHSPGLNYGYTF. The DNA sequence follows: TGCAGTGCCCATTCCCCTGGTCTGAACTATGGCTACACCTTC.